This TCR beta chain was obtained from a study of T cells in narcolepsy listed by TCRdb under 2018. Describing the broader study: Healthy control donors were enrolled in the study alongside patients who had narcolepsy type 1 or type 2 (NT1, NT2). To look for autoreactive T cells in narcolepsy patients that target self-antigens of hypocretin neurons (hypocretin, TRIB2), the study used TCR Vbeta sequencing to follow clonotypes in blood and CSF. Results and caveats for the whole study, not just this receptor: Patients and controls had comparable numbers of sequenced blood memory CD4+ clonotypes, averaging about 40,000 and 30,000, respectively. Autoreactive clonotypes were reported to be detected serially in the blood of the same patients and of different patients, but not in the blood of healthy controls. HCRT-specific and TRIB2-specific autoreactive clonotypes were highlighted in plots that compared CD4+ T cell clonotypes in CSF versus blood from the same patient. Some blood memory CD4+ repertoires from patients and controls contained no sequences matching autoreactive T cell clones.

From a lookup of the germline V gene, CDR1 and CDR2 are SGHTS and YDEGEE. V is pared back by 2 bases and J by 7 bases, with 13 bases lying between the germline termini. CDR3 length: 15 amino acids, cysteine to phenylalanine. The DNA shown is the 45-base CDR3, in frame from base 1. Points on this clone: No cognate antigen has been identified for it. No quality values exist for individual bases; no much larger clone is one base distant.

For TCR Vbeta sequencing, memory CD4+ T cells were sorted ex vivo from the peripheral blood of narcolepsy patients and healthy controls. The library relied on the immunoSEQ multiplex PCR assay. The source is immuneACCESS, and TCRdb retained only in-frame sequences with V and J called. Part of the clones is not carried over; for the studies checked, unresolved V genes explain less than half of this, and the remainder is unexplained. In all, the sample holds around 27,000 clones, and just under 85% of those were seen once. Approximately 0.69% of the sample belongs to the ten largest clones. Sequences were obtained from CD45RA- memory CD4+ T cells from PBMCs. The cell subset or site label of this sample denotes: memory T cells sorted ex vivo from peripheral blood. This sequence was found in a human donor with narcolepsy. This receptor chain uses TRBV5-8 and TRBJ1-6; possibly the D gene is TRBD1, per 5 matching bases. CDR3 protein: CASSFGAAGNSPLHF. The DNA is TGTGCCAGCAGCTTTGGGGCTGCTGGGAATTCACCCCTCCACTTT.